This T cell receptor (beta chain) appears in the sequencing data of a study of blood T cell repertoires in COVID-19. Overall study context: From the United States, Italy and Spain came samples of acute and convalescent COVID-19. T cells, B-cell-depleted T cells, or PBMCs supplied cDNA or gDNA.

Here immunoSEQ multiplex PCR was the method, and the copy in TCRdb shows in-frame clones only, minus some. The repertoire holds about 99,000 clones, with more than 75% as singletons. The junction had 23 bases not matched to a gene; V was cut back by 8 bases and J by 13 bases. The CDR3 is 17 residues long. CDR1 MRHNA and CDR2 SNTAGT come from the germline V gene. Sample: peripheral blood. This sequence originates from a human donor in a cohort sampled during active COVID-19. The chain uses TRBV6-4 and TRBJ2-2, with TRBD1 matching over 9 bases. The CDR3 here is CASLFHKYNRDREMLFF. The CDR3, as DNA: TGTGCCAGCCTCTTTCACAAATACAACCGGGACAGGGAGATGCTGTTTTTT.